This TCR beta chain was found in a study of T cell changes during pregnancy in multiple sclerosis (dated by TCRdb to about 2019). Regarding the complete study: In women with multiple sclerosis, the researchers looked at how the T cell repertoire shifted as pregnancy progressed.

The library was prepared using the immunoSEQ multiplex PCR assay. TCRdb stores this immuneACCESS table with in-frame sequences only. Part of the clones is absent; in the studies checked, under half of the shortfall reflects unresolved V genes, and no reason is known for the rest. The sample table contains some 60,000 clones; only one count was recorded for more than 85% of them. 0.38% of the sample is in the top ten clones. For this clone: Its target antigen remains unknown. Base qualities are missing; no much larger clone stands one base away.

The germline V gene encodes CDR1 SGHKS and CDR2 YYEKEE (reference sequence). Inclusive of the bounding cysteine and phenylalanine, the CDR3 is 14 residues long. Of the read, only the CDR3 DNA is kept; its 42 bases are in frame from base 1. V is pared back by 0 bases and J by 0 bases, with 4 bases lying between the germline termini. This specimen consisted of CD4+ T cells from peripheral blood mononuclear cells, obtained in the third trimester of pregnancy. Recombination joined TRBV5-5 with TRBJ1-3; the D gene assignment is ambiguous. The clonotype originates from a female donor with multiple sclerosis, enrolled in a pregnancy study. The DNA sequence is TGTGCCAGCAGCTTGGGGAGCTCTGGAAACACCATATATTTT. This translates into CASSLGSSGNTIYF. Here the CDR3 is joined to the reference TRBV5-5 and TRBJ1-3 genes, and the full variable domain is: DAGVTQSPTHLIKTRGQQVTLRCSPISGHKSVSWYQQVLGQGPQFIFQYYEKEERGRGNFPDRFSARQFPNYSSELNVNALLLGDSALYLCASSLGSSGNTIYFGEGSWLTVV.